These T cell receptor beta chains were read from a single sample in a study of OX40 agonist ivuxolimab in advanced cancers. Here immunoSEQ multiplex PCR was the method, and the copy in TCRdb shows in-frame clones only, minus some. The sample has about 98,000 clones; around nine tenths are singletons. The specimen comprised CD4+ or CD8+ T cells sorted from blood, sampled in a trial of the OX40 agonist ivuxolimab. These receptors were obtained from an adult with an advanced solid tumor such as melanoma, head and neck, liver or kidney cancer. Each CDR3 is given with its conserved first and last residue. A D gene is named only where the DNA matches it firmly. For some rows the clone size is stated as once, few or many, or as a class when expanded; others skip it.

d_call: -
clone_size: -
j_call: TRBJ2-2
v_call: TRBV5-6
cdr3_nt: TGTGCCAGCATAGGGAGGGGGAAAACCGGGGAGCTGTTTTTT
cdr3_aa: CASIGRGKTGELFF

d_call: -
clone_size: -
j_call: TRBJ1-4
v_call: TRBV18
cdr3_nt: TGTGCCAGCTCACGCGACAAGCCAGGGTGGACTAATGAAAAACTGTTTTTT
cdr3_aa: CASSRDKPGWTNEKLFF

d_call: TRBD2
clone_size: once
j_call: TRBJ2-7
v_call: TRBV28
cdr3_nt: TGTGCCAGCAGTTCACCGGGACTAGCGGGAGGGGAGCAGTACTTC
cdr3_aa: CASSSPGLAGGEQYF

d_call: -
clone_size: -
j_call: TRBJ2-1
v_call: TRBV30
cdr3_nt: TGTGCCTGGGCCGGTGAAAACTGGGGGAATGAGCAGTTCTTC
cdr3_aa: CAWAGENWGNEQFF

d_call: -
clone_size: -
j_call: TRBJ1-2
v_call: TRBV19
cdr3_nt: TGTGCCAGTAGTATTAGGACGGACGCATATGGCTACACCTTC
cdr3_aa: CASSIRTDAYGYTF

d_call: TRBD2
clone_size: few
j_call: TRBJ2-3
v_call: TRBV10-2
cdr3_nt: TGCGCCAGTGCCATAGCGGGAGGCAGAGGTGGTACGCAGTATTTT
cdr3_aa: CASAIAGGRGGTQYF

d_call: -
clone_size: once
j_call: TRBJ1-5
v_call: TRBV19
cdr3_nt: TGTGCCAGTAGTGTCCAAAGGGGTGGACAGCCCCAGCATTTT
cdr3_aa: CASSVQRGGQPQHF

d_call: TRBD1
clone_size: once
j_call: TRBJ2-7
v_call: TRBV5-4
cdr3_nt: TGTGCCAGCAGCGGCCCGGGACAGGGGCCCTACGAGCAGTACTTC
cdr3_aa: CASSGPGQGPYEQYF

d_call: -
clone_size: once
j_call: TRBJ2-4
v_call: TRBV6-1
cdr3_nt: TGTGCCAGCACTTCAGGGGGAGGGCCCGAAAACATTCAGTACTTC
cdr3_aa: CASTSGGGPENIQYF

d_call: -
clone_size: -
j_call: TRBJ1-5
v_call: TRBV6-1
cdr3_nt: TGTGCCAGCAGTTTCCAGGACGGCCCCCATCAGCCCCAGCATTTT
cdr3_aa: CASSFQDGPHQPQHF

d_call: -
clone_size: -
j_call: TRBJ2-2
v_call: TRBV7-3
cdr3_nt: TGTGCCAGCAGCTTACAGGACACCGGGGAGCTGTTTTTT
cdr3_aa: CASSLQDTGELFF

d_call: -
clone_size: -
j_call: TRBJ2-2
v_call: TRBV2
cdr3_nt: TGTGCCAGCAGTGATCAAAGCATCGGCACCGGGGAGCTGTTTTTT
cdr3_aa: CASSDQSIGTGELFF

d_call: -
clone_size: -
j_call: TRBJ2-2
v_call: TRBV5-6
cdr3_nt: TGTGCCAGCAGCTTGGTAGGTGGTGGGGACCCAACTACCGGGGAGCTGTTTTTT
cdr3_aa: CASSLVGGGDPTTGELFF

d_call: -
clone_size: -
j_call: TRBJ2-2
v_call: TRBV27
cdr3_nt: TGTGCCAGCAGTTTACGGGGGCTAGCCGGGGAGCTGTTTTTT
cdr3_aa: CASSLRGLAGELFF

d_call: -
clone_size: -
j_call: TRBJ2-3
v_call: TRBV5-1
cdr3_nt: TGCGCCAGCAGCTTGGAGCCTCGCATGGAGGCAGATACGCAGTATTTT
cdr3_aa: CASSLEPRMEADTQYF

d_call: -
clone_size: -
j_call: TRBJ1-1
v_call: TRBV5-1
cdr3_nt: TGCGCCAGCAGCTTGTTAGGGGCAAACACTGAAGCTTTCTTT
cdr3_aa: CASSLLGANTEAFF

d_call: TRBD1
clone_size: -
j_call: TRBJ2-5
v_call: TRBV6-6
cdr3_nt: TGTGCCAGCAGTTACTCCGGGACAGGGTTCGAGACCCAGTACTTC
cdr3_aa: CASSYSGTGFETQYF

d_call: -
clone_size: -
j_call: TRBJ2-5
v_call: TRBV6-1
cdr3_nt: TGTGCCAGCAGTGAGAGAGGCGGGGCCGCCCTGTACCAAGAGACCCAGTACTTC
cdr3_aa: CASSERGGAALYQETQYF

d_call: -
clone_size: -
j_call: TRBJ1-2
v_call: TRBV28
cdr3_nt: TGTGCCAGCAGTGGGGGGAGACCCGGCTACACCTTC
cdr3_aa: CASSGGRPGYTF

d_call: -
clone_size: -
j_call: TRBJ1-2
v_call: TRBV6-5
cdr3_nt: TGTGCCACAACGCTACCGCCCGCCTATGGCTACACCTTC
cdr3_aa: CATTLPPAYGYTF

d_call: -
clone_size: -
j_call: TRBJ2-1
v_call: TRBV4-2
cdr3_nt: TGTGCCAGCAGCCAAGATCGGTTATTAGATGAGCAGTTCTTC
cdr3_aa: CASSQDRLLDEQFF

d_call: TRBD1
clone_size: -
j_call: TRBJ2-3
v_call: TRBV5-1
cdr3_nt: TGCGCCAGCAGCTTGGCCCAGGGGGCTTTGTCAGATACGCAGTATTTT
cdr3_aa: CASSLAQGALSDTQYF

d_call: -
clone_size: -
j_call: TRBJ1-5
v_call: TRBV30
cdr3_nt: TGTGCCTGGAGTATGTCTGACAATCAGCCCCAGCATTTT
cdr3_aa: CAWSMSDNQPQHF

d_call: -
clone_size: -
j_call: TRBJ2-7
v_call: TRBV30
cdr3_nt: TGTGCCTGGAGTTTCAACCACCCGGGAGAGCAGTACTTC
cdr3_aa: CAWSFNHPGEQYF

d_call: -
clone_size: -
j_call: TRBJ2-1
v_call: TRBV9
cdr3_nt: TGTGCCAGCAGCGTAGAAGGGTCAACTAACAATGAGCAGTTCTTC
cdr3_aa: CASSVEGSTNNEQFF

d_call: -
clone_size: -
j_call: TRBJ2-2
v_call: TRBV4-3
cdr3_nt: TGCGCCAGCAGCCAAGAAGGGGGTGGAACCGGGGAGCTGTTTTTT
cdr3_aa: CASSQEGGGTGELFF

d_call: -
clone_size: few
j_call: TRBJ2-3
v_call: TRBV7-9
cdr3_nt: TGTGCCAGCAGCGTAACGACAGTTACTAGCACAGATACGCAGTATTTT
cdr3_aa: CASSVTTVTSTDTQYF

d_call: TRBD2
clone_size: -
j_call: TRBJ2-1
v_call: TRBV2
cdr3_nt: TGTGCCAGCAGCTTTAGCGGGGCCGGGAATGAGCAGTTCTTC
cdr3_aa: CASSFSGAGNEQFF

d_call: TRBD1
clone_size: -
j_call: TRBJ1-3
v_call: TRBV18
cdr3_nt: TGTGCCAGCTCACCTGACAGGGTCCGTGGAAACACCATATATTTT
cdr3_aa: CASSPDRVRGNTIYF

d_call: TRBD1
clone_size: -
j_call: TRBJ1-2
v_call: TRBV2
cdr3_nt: TGTGCCAGCAGCGACCGACAGGGTTCCAATGGCTACACCTTC
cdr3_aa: CASSDRQGSNGYTF

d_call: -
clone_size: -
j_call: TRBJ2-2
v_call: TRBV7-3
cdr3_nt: TGTGCCAGCAGCTTAGGGTTGGGAAGTTGGTTGACCGGGGAGCTGTTTTTT
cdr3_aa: CASSLGLGSWLTGELFF

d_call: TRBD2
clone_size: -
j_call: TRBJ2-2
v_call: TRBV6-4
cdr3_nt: TGTGCCACTAGACGGGAACCGGGGGGAAACACCGGGGAGCTGTTTTTT
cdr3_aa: CATRREPGGNTGELFF

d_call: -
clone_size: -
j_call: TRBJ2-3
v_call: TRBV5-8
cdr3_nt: TGTGCCAGCAGCTCTTTCTTACAGGGCCGTCACACAGATACGCAGTATTTT
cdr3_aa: CASSSFLQGRHTDTQYF

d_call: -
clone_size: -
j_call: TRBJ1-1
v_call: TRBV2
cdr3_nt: TGTGCCAGCAGTGAAACGGGGGACACTGAAGCTTTCTTT
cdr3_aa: CASSETGDTEAFF

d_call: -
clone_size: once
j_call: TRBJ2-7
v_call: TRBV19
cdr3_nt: TGTGCCAGTAGTACAAGGTGGGGGGAGCAGTACTTC
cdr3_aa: CASSTRWGEQYF

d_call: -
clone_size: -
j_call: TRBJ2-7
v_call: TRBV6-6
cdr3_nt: TGTGCCAGCAGCTACACTAGGGACGAGCAGTACTTC
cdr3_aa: CASSYTRDEQYF

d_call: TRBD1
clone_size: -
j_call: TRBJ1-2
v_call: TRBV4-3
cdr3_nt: TGCGCCAGCAGCCAACACGGACAGGGCGAGGGGGGCTACACCTTC
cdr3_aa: CASSQHGQGEGGYTF

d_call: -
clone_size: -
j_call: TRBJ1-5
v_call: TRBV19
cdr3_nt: TGTGCCAGTAGCTGGGTTAATCAGCCCCAGCATTTT
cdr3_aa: CASSWVNQPQHF

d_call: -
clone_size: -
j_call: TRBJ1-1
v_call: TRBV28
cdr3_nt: TGTGCCAGCAGTCCCCCCTATAGGGACACTGAAGCTTTCTTT
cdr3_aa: CASSPPYRDTEAFF

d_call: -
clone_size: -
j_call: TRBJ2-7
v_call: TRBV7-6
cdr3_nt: TGTGCCAGCAGCTCGAGCTCCTACGAGCAGTACTTC
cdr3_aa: CASSSSSYEQYF

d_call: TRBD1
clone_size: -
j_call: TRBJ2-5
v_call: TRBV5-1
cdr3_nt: TGCGCCAGCAGCTCGGGACAGTACCAAGAGACCCAGTACTTC
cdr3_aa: CASSSGQYQETQYF

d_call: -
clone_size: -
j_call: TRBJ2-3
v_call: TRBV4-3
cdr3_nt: TGCGCCAGCAGTCACCCAGGGTTGGGCACAGATACGCAGTATTTT
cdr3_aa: CASSHPGLGTDTQYF

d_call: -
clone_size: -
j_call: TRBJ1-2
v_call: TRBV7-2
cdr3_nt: TGTGCCAGCAGCTTAGGGGGGCCTGGCTACACCTTC
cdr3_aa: CASSLGGPGYTF

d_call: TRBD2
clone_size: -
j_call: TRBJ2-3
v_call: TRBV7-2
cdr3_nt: TGTGCCAGCAGCTCCTCCGGGACTAGAACCACAGATACGCAGTATTTT
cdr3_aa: CASSSSGTRTTDTQYF

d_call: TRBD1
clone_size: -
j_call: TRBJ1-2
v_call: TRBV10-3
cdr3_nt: TGTGCCATCAGCGGGACAGTCGCTAACTATGGCTACACCTTC
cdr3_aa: CAISGTVANYGYTF

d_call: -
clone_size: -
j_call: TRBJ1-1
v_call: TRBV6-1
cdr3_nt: TGTGCCAGCAACCACGGCTACACTGAAGCTTTCTTT
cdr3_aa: CASNHGYTEAFF

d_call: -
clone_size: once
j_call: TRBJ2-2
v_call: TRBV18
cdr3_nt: TGTGCCAGCTCACCGTATCCCGGCCGGGAGCTGTTTTTT
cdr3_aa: CASSPYPGRELFF

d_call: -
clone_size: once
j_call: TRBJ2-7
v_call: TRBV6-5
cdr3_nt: TGTGCCAGCAGTCGGCTCTTAGGGGACTACGAGCAGTACTTC
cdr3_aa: CASSRLLGDYEQYF

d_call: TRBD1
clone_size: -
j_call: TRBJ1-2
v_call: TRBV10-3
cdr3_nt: TGTGCCATCAGTGTGACAGGGGGAGCTAACTATGGCTACACCTTC
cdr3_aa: CAISVTGGANYGYTF

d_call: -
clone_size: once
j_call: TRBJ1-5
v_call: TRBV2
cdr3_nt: TGTGCCAGCAGTGATCGGGGAGGAGGCCAGCCCCAGCATTTT
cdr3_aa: CASSDRGGGQPQHF

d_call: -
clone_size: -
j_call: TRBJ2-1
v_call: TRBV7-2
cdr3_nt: TGTGCCAGCAGCTTTGGCGGTTATTCCTACAATGAGCAGTTCTTC
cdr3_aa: CASSFGGYSYNEQFF

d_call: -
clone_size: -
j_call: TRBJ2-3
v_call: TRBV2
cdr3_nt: TGTGCCAGCAGTGAAGCAGATACGCAGTATTTT
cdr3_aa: CASSEADTQYF